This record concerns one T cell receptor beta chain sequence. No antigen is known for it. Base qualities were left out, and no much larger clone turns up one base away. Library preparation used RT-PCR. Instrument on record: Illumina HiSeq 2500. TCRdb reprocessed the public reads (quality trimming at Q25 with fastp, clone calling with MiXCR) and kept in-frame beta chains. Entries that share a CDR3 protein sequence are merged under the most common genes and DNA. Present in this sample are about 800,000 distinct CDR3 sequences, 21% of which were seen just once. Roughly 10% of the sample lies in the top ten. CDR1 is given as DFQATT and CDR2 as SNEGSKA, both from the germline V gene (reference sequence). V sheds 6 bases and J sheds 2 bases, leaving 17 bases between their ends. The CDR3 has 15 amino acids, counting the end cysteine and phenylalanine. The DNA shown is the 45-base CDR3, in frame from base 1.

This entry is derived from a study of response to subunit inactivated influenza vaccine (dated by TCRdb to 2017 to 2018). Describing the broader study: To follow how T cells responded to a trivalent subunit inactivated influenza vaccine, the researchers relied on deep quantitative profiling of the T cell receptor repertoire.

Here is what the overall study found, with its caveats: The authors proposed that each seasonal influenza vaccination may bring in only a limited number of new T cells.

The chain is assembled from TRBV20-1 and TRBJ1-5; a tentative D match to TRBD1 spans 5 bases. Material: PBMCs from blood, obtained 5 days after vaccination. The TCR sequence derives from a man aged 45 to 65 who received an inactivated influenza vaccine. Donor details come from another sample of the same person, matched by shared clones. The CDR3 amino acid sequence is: CSAGTGVRGNQPQHF. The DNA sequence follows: TGCAGTGCGGGTACAGGAGTGAGGGGCAATCAGCCCCAGCATTTT.